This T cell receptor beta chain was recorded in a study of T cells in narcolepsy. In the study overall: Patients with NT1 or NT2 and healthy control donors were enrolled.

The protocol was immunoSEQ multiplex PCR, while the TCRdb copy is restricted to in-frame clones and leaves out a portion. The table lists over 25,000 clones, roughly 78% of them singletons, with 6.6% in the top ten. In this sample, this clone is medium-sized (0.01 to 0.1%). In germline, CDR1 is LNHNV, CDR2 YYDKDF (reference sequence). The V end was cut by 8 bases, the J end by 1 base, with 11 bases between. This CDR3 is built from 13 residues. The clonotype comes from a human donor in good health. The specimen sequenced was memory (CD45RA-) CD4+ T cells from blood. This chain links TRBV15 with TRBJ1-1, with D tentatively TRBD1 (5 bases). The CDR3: CATGAGPNTEAFF. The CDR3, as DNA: TGTGCCACCGGGGCAGGACCGAACACTGAAGCTTTCTTT.